A selection of T cell receptor beta chains follows, all from one sample in a study of blood T cells in healthy people across ages. TCRdb used MiXCR to reprocess the 5' RACE reads, holding one entry per CDR3 protein. The sample lists about 700,000 distinct CDR3 sequences, around 32% seen once, with 15% to 17% in the top ten. The specimen was blood. The source is a woman over 75 in good health. CDR3s include the opening cysteine and the closing phenylalanine or tryptophan. Each record gives: V gene, clone size, J gene, D gene, CDR3 protein, CDR3 DNA. D genes are given only for firm matches. Where a row states a size, it is once, few, many or the class of an expanded clone; other rows omit it.

TRBV5-1	many	TRBJ1-1	.	CASKVSPSAMNTEAFF	TGCGCCAGCAAAGTTTCGCCCTCCGCCATGAACACTGAAGCTTTCTTT
TRBV6-4	.	TRBJ1-1	.	CASSVEVGGGTEAFF	TGTGCCAGCAGTGTAGAGGTGGGCGGAGGAACTGAAGCTTTCTTT
TRBV20-1	many	TRBJ1-1	.	CSARDQGRSVTEAFF	TGCAGTGCTAGAGATCAGGGGAGAAGCGTTACTGAAGCTTTCTTT
TRBV3-1	many	TRBJ2-3	.	CASSRDWRSDTQYF	TGTGCCAGCAGCCGGGACTGGCGAAGTGATACGCAGTATTTT
TRBV6-6	.	TRBJ1-5	.	CASRHGMGNQPQHF	TGTGCCAGCAGGCACGGGATGGGCAATCAGCCCCAGCATTTT
TRBV7-8	many	TRBJ2-3	.	CASLRGGDTDTQYF	TGTGCCAGTTTACGGGGCGGGGACACAGATACGCAGTATTTT
TRBV27	.	TRBJ2-1	TRBD2	CASSLRLAGAYNEQFF	TGTGCCAGCAGTTTAAGACTAGCCGGAGCCTACAATGAGCAGTTCTTC
TRBV20-1	many	TRBJ1-6	.	CSASGTTNSPLHF	TGCAGTGCTAGTGGGACTACTAATTCACCCCTCCACTTT
TRBV7-8	few	TRBJ2-1	TRBD2	CASSSSTSGIHNEQFF	TGTGCCAGCAGCTCCTCGACTAGCGGGATACACAATGAGCAGTTCTTC
TRBV10-3	many	TRBJ2-7	TRBD1	CAISEPGQGFYEQYF	TGTGCCATCAGTGAACCGGGACAGGGGTTCTACGAGCAGTACTTC
TRBV5-5	many	TRBJ2-3	.	CASSVNRDLGTDTQYF	TGTGCCAGCAGCGTAAACCGGGACTTAGGCACAGATACGCAGTATTTT
TRBV7-9	.	TRBJ1-1	.	CASSFSLGFQGTEAFF	TGTGCCAGCAGCTTTTCATTAGGGTTCCAGGGCACTGAAGCTTTCTTT
TRBV5-1	few	TRBJ1-5	.	CASSLAGMDNQPQHF	TGCGCCAGCAGCTTGGCAGGGATGGACAATCAGCCCCAGCATTTT
TRBV3-1	.	TRBJ1-3	.	CASSQVGTLGNTIYF	TGTGCCAGCAGCCAAGTCGGGACACTTGGAAACACCATATATTTT
TRBV11-2	.	TRBJ1-2	.	CASSPPGQHYGYTF	TGTGCCAGCAGCCCGCCGGGCCAACACTATGGCTACACCTTC
TRBV20-1	.	TRBJ2-1	.	CSAIVVGVLSYNEQFF	TGCAGTGCTATTGTGGTAGGGGTCCTCTCCTACAATGAGCAGTTCTTC
TRBV5-1	many	TRBJ2-5	.	CASSPGALGTQYF	TGCGCCAGCAGCCCAGGGGCGCTAGGGACCCAGTACTTC
TRBV5-6	many	TRBJ2-3	.	CASSYRVDTQYF	TGTGCCAGCAGCTACAGAGTTGATACGCAGTATTTT
TRBV5-5	many	TRBJ2-7	TRBD1	CASSSTTGNEQYF	TGTGCCAGCAGCTCGACGACAGGGAACGAGCAGTACTTC
TRBV3-1	.	TRBJ1-1	.	CASSPNGGNTEAFF	TGTGCCAGCAGTCCCAACGGTGGGAACACTGAAGCTTTCTTT
TRBV27	.	TRBJ1-3	.	CASSLSGHQAFSGNTIYF	TGTGCCAGCAGTTTATCGGGACACCAGGCCTTCTCTGGAAACACCATATATTTT
TRBV7-2	.	TRBJ2-7	.	CASSLEALRDYEQYF	TGTGCCAGCAGCTTAGAGGCTCTGCGGGACTACGAGCAGTACTTC
TRBV18	.	TRBJ1-1	.	CASSPELNTEAFF	TGTGCCAGCTCACCAGAGCTGAACACTGAAGCTTTCTTT
TRBV7-2	.	TRBJ2-4	TRBD2	CASSRSRTSGGVKNIQYF	TGTGCCAGCAGCCGTTCCCGGACTAGCGGGGGGGTGAAAAACATTCAGTACTTC
TRBV3-1	.	TRBJ2-4	TRBD1	CASSHDPGQGLISIQYF	TGTGCCAGCAGCCATGACCCGGGACAGGGTTTAATAAGCATTCAGTACTTC
TRBV12-3/TRBV12-4	many	TRBJ1-6	.	CASSPSGGAVSYNSPLHF	TGTGCCAGCAGTCCCTCCGGGGGGGCGGTCTCCTATAATTCACCCCTCCACTTT
TRBV7-9	.	TRBJ2-1	.	CANSPPRVNEQFF	TGTGCCAACAGCCCCCCCAGGGTCAATGAGCAGTTCTTC
TRBV5-5	.	TRBJ2-7	TRBD2	CASSPLAGSLGEQYF	TGTGCCAGCAGCCCTCTAGCGGGGTCCCTCGGGGAGCAGTACTTC
TRBV6-4	few	TRBJ1-2	.	CASSDSTGARLGGYTF	TGTGCCAGCAGTGACTCGACGGGGGCACGGTTGGGTGGCTACACCTTC
TRBV6-5	many	TRBJ2-7	TRBD1	CASSPTGGKIGDEQYF	TGTGCCAGCAGTCCGACAGGGGGCAAGATAGGTGACGAGCAGTACTTC
TRBV5-1	.	TRBJ2-3	.	CASSLGDTDMQYF	TGCGCCAGCAGCTTGGGGGACACGGATATGCAGTATTTT
TRBV10-3	many	TRBJ1-2	.	CAISEYPGSYGYTF	TGTGCCATCAGTGAGTATCCAGGGAGCTATGGCTACACCTTC
TRBV5-1	many	TRBJ2-7	.	CASSLDPDRSYEQYF	TGCGCCAGCAGCTTGGACCCGGACAGATCCTACGAGCAGTACTTC
TRBV20-1	many	TRBJ2-7	TRBD1	CSASDATGGFSYEQYF	TGCAGTGCTAGCGACGCGACAGGGGGTTTTTCCTACGAGCAGTACTTC
TRBV28	.	TRBJ2-7	.	CASEKDSSYEQYF	TGTGCCAGCGAGAAGGACAGCTCCTACGAGCAGTACTTC
TRBV28	.	TRBJ2-1	TRBD2	CASSFQRGDNEQFF	TGTGCCAGCAGTTTTCAGCGGGGGGACAATGAGCAGTTCTTC
TRBV6-2/TRBV6-3	.	TRBJ1-5	.	CASSYSSRGNQPQHF	TGTGCCAGCAGTTACTCGAGCAGAGGCAATCAGCCCCAGCATTTT
TRBV7-6	.	TRBJ2-5	.	CASSVTEDSSETQYF	TGTGCCAGCAGCGTAACGGAAGACTCCTCGGAGACCCAGTACTTC
TRBV12-3/TRBV12-4	many	TRBJ2-7	TRBD1	CASSLGQGFNEQYF	TGTGCCAGCAGCCTCGGACAGGGATTCAACGAGCAGTACTTC
TRBV5-6	.	TRBJ1-5	TRBD1	CASSLGQGAQPQHF	TGTGCCAGCAGCCTAGGACAGGGGGCCCAGCCCCAGCATTTT
TRBV7-2	.	TRBJ1-6	.	CASSPPGVKSSPLHF	TGTGCCAGCAGTCCCCCCGGGGTGAAAAGTTCACCCCTCCACTTT
TRBV29-1	.	TRBJ1-4	.	CSSRAGGKLFF	TGCAGCTCCCGGGCCGGGGGGAAACTGTTTTTT
TRBV6-5	once	TRBJ1-2	.	CASSPVTNYGYTF	TGTGCCAGCAGCCCGGTAACGAACTATGGCTACACCTTC
TRBV12-3/TRBV12-4	.	TRBJ2-1	TRBD1	CAGSLAEGQANNEQFF	TGTGCCGGCAGTTTGGCGGAGGGACAGGCAAACAATGAGCAGTTCTTC
TRBV5-1	.	TRBJ2-2	TRBD2	CASGLEIGELFF	TGCGCCAGCGGACTAGAGATCGGGGAGCTGTTTTTT
TRBV30	.	TRBJ1-1	.	CAWSAGANSETFF	TGTGCCTGGAGTGCGGGGGCTAATTCTGAAACTTTCTTT
TRBV18	.	TRBJ2-7	.	CASSPEDWTEQYF	TGTGCCAGCTCACCGGAGGATTGGACCGAGCAGTACTTC
TRBV7-2	.	TRBJ2-6	.	CASSFDWDSGANVLTF	TGTGCCAGCAGCTTTGACTGGGATTCTGGGGCCAACGTCCTGACTTTC
TRBV7-2	once	TRBJ1-1	.	CASTSPAALEAFF	TGTGCCAGCACCTCTCCGGCGGCCCTAGAAGCTTTCTTT